These 13 T cell receptor beta chains were all obtained from the same sample, sequenced in a study of T cells after yellow fever vaccination (dated by TCRdb to the late 2010s). The treatment or condition label corresponds to: live attenuated yellow fever vaccine strain. The library relied on 5' RACE. The sequencer was an Illumina NovaSeq 6000. TCRdb reprocessed the public reads (quality trimming at Q25 with fastp, clone calling with MiXCR) and kept in-frame beta chains. Rows merge per CDR3 protein into single entries with the most common DNA and genes. The sample table holds 45,000 to 75,000 distinct CDR3 sequences, of which approximately 5.5% were seen once. The top ten constitute less than 40% of the sample. The sample was PBMCs, either bulk or a sorted T-cell subset (CD4+, CD8+, memory, or dextramer-sorted; not recorded which), taken on the day of the yellow fever booster vaccination. These receptors were collected from a man aged 18 to 35 who received the YFV17D yellow fever vaccine.

This clonotype was detected only a few times. The V and J genes are TRBV7-9 and TRBJ2-3, with D tentatively TRBD1 (9 bases). V was trimmed by 5 bases and J by 3 bases, leaving 18 bases between them. The CDR3 is made up of 16 amino acids. Per germline, CDR1 SEHNR and CDR2 FQNEAQ (reference sequence). CDR3 protein: CASSLREGQGTDTQYF. In DNA form, the CDR3 reads TGTGCCAGCAGCCTCCGGGAGGGACAGGGAACAGATACGCAGTATTTT.

This clonotype was found a few times. The V call is TRBV7-2, the J call TRBJ2-7; TRBD2 agrees at 10 bases. The CDR3 is 14 residues long. The trim removed 4 bases at V and 2 bases at J, leaving 2 bases unmatched. CDR1 SGHTA and CDR2 FQGNSA come from the germline V gene. CDR3 DNA sequence: TGTGCCAGCAGCTACACTAGCGGGGCCTACGAGCAGTACGTC. It codes for CASSYTSGAYEQYV.

This clonotype was detected a few times. V gene TRBV9 combines with J gene TRBJ2-1; a weak D match, TRBD2 (5 bases). Trimming cost V 0 bases and J 4 bases, with 14 bases left between them. The CDR3 consists of 16 residues. Germline values: CDR1 SGDLS, CDR2 YYNGEE. CDR3 residues: CASSVEEDFGYNEQFF. The CDR3, as DNA: TGTGCCAGCAGCGTAGAGGAGGATTTCGGTTACAATGAGCAGTTCTTC. The whole variable domain, filled in from reference TRBV9 and TRBJ2-1, reads DSGVTQTPKHLITATGQRVTLRCSPRSGDLSVYWYQQSLDQGLQFLIQYYNGEERAKGNILERFSAQQFPDLHSELNLSSLELGDSALYFCASSVEEDFGYNEQFFGPGTRLTVL.

This clonotype was observed at least ten times. The chain couples TRBV4-1 to TRBJ1-5; D may be TRBD1 (5 bases). Germline V gene sequence: CDR1 MGHRA, CDR2 YSYEKL. The CDR3 length is 13 residues. The germline V and J ends were trimmed by 3 bases and 7 bases, with 10 bases remaining between them. The CDR3 here is CASSHRWGQPQHF. The CDR3 nucleotides are TGCGCCAGCAGCCACCGATGGGGCCAGCCCCAGCATTTT.

This clonotype has a count of ten or more. The genes are TRBV12-3 or TRBV12-4 and TRBJ2-1; D is possibly TRBD1 (5 bases). Between the trimmed V and J ends, which lost 6 bases and 2 bases, there was a span of 14 bases. The CDR3 totals 15 residues. CDR3 nucleotides: TGTGCCAGCAGCCTCGACAGAACAACCTACAATGAGCAGTTCTTC. The encoded protein is CASSLDRTTYNEQFF.

This clonotype showed up many times. This chain connects TRBV6-5 to TRBJ1-5; tentative D call: TRBD1 (6 bases). CDR1 and CDR2 (germline): MNHEY, SVGAGI. The CDR3 totals 16 residues. The V gene lost 2 bases and the J gene lost 0 bases, with 11 bases spanning the gap. CDR3 sequence (DNA): TGTGCCAGCAGTTACCCAGGACAGATTAGCAATCAGCCCCAGCATTTT. Residues: CASSYPGQISNQPQHF.

Many counts were recorded for this clonotype. The rearrangement joins TRBV29-1 to TRBJ2-5; 12 positions match TRBD1. V shed 1 base and J 4 bases; nucleotides not matched to a gene: 4. Germline V gene sequence: CDR1 SQVTM, CDR2 ANQGSEA. The CDR3 covers 15 residues. DNA of the CDR3: TGCAGCGTTGAAGGGGACAGGGGGCGACTAGAGACCCAGTACTTC. As protein: CSVEGDRGRLETQYF.

This clonotype was counted a few times. This chain links TRBV7-9 with TRBJ1-2; TRBD1 matches at 7 bases. CDR1 is SEHNR and CDR2 is FQNEAQ in the germline V gene (reference sequence). The junction had 4 bases not matched to a gene; V was cut back by 1 base and J by 5 bases. The CDR3 has 14 amino acids. This CDR3 reads CASSLVDREYGYTF. DNA for the CDR3: TGTGCCAGCAGCTTAGTAGACAGGGAATATGGCTACACCTTC.

This clonotype was recorded at least ten times. V gene TRBV6-1 combines with J gene TRBJ2-3; 7 bases line up with TRBD1. The CDR3 has 15 amino acids. J gave up 3 bases and V 7 bases, and 10 bases lay outside the gene matches. Germline V gene sequence: CDR1 MNHNS, CDR2 SASEGT. CDR3 in amino acids: CASTPPGGRTDTQYF. The CDR3 coding sequence is TGTGCCAGCACCCCACCAGGGGGAAGAACAGATACGCAGTATTTT.

A word on this clonotype: A much larger clone lies one base from this, so it may be a read error. V and J are TRBV4-1 and TRBJ1-1; 8 bases match TRBD1. CDR1 and CDR2 from the germline V gene are MGHRA and YSYEKL. The CDR3 consists of 16 residues. CDR3 coding DNA: TGCGCCAGCAGCCCCGAAGGCGGACAGGGAGTCACTGGAGCTTTCTTT. This sequence encodes CASSPEGGQGVTGAFF.

In this sample, this clonotype turned up many times. The chain has TRBV20-1 and TRBJ1-1, with no clear D. This CDR3 contains 15 residues. CDR1 and CDR2 from the germline V gene are DFQATT and SNEGSKA (reference sequence). Trimming left V 1 base short and J 0 bases short, with 12 bases between. The CDR3 here is CSARGDTFMNTEAFF. DNA of the CDR3: TGCAGTGCTAGAGGAGACACCTTCATGAACACTGAAGCTTTCTTT.

This clonotype was picked up a small number of times. The genes are TRBV11-2 and TRBJ2-1; 8 bases are shared with TRBD2. The length of the CDR3 is 16 residues. V was pared by 3 bases and J by 7 bases, with 11 bases of the junction left unmatched. Germline V gives CDR1 SGHAT, CDR2 FQNNGV. CDR3 coding DNA: TGTGCCAGCAGCTTCATAGCGGGGCTGGCTACGAATGAGCAGTTCTTC. Protein product: CASSFIAGLATNEQFF.

The gene calls are TRBV7-3 and TRBJ2-1; 7 nucleotides align to TRBD2. CDR1 and CDR2 from the germline V gene are SGHTA and FQGTGA. V lost 2 bases, J lost 5 bases, and 6 bases stayed unmatched. The CDR3 covers 15 residues. The CDR3 region has the DNA TGTGCCAGCAGCTTAGGAGCGGGGACTAACAATGAGCAGTTCTTC. Protein sequence: CASSLGAGTNNEQFF.